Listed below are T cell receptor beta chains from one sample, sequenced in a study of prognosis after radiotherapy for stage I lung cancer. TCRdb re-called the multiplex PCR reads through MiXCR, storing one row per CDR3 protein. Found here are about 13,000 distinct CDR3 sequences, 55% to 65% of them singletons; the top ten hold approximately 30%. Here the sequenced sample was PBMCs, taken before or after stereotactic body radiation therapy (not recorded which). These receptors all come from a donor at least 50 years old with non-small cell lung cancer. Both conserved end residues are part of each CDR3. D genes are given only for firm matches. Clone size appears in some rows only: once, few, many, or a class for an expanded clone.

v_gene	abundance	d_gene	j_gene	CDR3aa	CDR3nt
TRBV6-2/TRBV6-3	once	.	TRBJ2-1	CASTQGLAWDEQFF	TGTGCCAGCACCCAAGGGTTAGCTTGGGATGAGCAGTTCTTC
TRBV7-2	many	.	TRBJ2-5	CASSANRGGETQYF	TGTGCCAGCAGCGCGAACAGGGGGGGAGAGACCCAGTACTTC
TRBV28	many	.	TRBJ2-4	CASSSRSDKDIQYF	TGTGCCAGCAGTTCACGATCTGATAAAGACATTCAGTACTTC
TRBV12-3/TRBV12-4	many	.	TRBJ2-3	CASSPQGALAGAGGTQYF	TGTGCCAGCAGTCCACAGGGGGCTCTAGCGGGGGCAGGAGGTACGCAGTATTTT
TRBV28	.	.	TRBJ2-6	CASSLLQGCGANVLTF	TGTGCCAGCAGTCTACTACAGGGATGTGGGGCCAACGTCCTGACTTTC
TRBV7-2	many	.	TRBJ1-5	CASSPTVSNQPQHF	TGTGCCAGCAGCCCTACGGTTAGCAATCAGCCCCAGCATTTT
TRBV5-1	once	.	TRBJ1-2	CASSSDGWTYGYTF	TGCGCCAGCAGCTCGGACGGGTGGACCTATGGCTACACCTTC
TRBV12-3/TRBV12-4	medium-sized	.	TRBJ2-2	CASSLVGFGTDFTGELFF	TGTGCCAGCAGTTTAGTGGGGTTTGGGACCGATTTCACCGGGGAGCTGTTTTTT
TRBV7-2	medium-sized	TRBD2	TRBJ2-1	CASSSPEKRTSGSRYNEQFF	TGTGCCAGCAGCTCACCCGAAAAACGGACTAGCGGGAGTCGGTACAATGAGCAGTTCTTC
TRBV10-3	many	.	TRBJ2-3	CAISERQGGTDTQYF	TGTGCCATCAGTGAGAGGCAGGGGGGGACAGATACGCAGTATTTT
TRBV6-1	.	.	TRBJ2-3	CASSGRGRDTDTQYF	TGTGCCAGCAGTGGTCGGGGTAGGGACACAGATACGCAGTATTTT
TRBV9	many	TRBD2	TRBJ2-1	CASSPRRGTSGYNEQFF	TGTGCCAGCAGCCCACGAAGAGGGACTAGCGGTTACAATGAGCAGTTCTTC
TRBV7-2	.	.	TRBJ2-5	CASSSRAGSAETQYF	TGTGCCAGCAGCTCTAGGGCCGGGAGTGCAGAGACCCAGTACTTC
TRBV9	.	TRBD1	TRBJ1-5	CASSVQTGRGNQPQHF	TGTGCCAGCAGCGTTCAGACAGGGCGAGGCAATCAGCCCCAGCATTTT
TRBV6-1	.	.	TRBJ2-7	CASIPRDSYEQYF	TGTGCCAGCATTCCACGAGACTCCTACGAGCAGTACTTC
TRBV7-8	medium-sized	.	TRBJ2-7	CASSLAQNEQYF	TGTGCCAGCAGCTTAGCTCAGAACGAGCAGTACTTC
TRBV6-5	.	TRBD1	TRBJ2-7	CASSYSGTGGGYEQYF	TGTGCCAGCAGTTACTCAGGGACAGGGGGCGGCTACGAGCAGTACTTC
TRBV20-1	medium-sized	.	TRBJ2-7	CSAREGSGITYEQYF	TGCAGTGCTAGAGAGGGGTCTGGAATTACCTACGAGCAGTACTTC
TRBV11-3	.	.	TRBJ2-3	CASSLVQGSNTKYF	TGTGCCAGCAGCTTAGTACAGGGTTCTAATACGAAGTATTTT
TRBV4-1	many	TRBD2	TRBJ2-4	CASSQDRGDIQYF	TGCGCCAGCAGCCAAGATCGGGGGGACATTCAGTACTTC
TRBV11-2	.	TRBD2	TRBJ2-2	CASSLSTWGGTGEGELFF	TGTGCCAGCAGCCTCAGTACCTGGGGAGGGACCGGGGAGGGGGAGCTGTTTTTT
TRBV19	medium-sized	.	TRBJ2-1	CASSTSPGEGQFF	TGTGCCAGTAGTACTTCCCCAGGGGAGGGGCAGTTCTTC
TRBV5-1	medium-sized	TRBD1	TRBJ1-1	CASSLVGTVNTEAFF	TGCGCCAGCAGCTTGGTCGGGACAGTGAACACTGAAGCTTTCTTT